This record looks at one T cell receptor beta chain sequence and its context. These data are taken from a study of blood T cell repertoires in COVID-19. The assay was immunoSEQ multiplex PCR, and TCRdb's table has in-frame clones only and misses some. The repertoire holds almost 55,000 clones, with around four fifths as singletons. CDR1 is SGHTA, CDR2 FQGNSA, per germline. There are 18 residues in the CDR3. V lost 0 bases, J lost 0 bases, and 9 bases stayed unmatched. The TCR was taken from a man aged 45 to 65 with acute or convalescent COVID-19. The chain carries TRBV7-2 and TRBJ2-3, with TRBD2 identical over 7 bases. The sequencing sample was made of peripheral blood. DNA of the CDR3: TGTGCCAGCAGCTTAGCGTTGGGAGCGGGATCGAGCACAGATACGCAGTATTTT. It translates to CASSLALGAGSSTDTQYF.